The present T cell receptor (beta chain) was sequenced within a study of shared clonotypes between healthy human individuals. For the study at large: CD8 memory received one plate per donor, CD8 naive two, CD4 memory three and CD4 naive three.

In the case of this clone: Its antigen is not known.

This CDR3 comprises 17 residues. The J segment lost 1 base and the V segment lost 0 bases, leaving 4 bases of the junction unmatched. The germline CDR1 and CDR2 sequences are SGHDT and YYEEEE. General study findings and limits: Sorted-subset sequencing was shown by rarefaction to be incomplete despite large depth.

When replicate PCRs were run on sorted subsets, they used approximately 210 ng DNA, roughly 30,000 T cell genomes. The protocol was immunoSEQ multiplex PCR, while the TCRdb copy is restricted to in-frame clones and leaves out a portion. Altogether about 1.1 million clones are present, around 77% being singletons, with the ten largest covering approximately 0.95%. The chain links TRBV5-6 to TRBJ2-3, with TRBD1 matching 11 bases. The clonotype comes from a man aged 18 to 29 in good health. Some clones in this sample may be carry-over from other donors' samples. Sequenced input: memory CD4+ T cells from PBMCs. The subset: CD45RA-negative fraction. This CDR3 is CASSLVGQGAGTDTQYF. CDR3 in DNA: TGTGCCAGCAGCTTGGTAGGACAGGGGGCGGGCACAGATACGCAGTATTTT.